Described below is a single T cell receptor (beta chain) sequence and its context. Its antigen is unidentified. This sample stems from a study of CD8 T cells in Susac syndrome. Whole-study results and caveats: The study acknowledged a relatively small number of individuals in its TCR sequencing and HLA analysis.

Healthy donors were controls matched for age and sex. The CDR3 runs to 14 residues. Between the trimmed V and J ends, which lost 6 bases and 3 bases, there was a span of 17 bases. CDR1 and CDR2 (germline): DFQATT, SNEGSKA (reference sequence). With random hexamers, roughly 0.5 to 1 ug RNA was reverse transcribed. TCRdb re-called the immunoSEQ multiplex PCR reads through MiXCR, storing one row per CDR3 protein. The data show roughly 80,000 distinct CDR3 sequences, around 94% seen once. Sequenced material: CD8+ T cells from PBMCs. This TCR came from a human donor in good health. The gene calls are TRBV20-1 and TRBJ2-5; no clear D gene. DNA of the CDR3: TGCAGTGCCGAAAGTCGGGCGGATAAAGAGACCCAGTACTTC. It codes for CSAESRADKETQYF.